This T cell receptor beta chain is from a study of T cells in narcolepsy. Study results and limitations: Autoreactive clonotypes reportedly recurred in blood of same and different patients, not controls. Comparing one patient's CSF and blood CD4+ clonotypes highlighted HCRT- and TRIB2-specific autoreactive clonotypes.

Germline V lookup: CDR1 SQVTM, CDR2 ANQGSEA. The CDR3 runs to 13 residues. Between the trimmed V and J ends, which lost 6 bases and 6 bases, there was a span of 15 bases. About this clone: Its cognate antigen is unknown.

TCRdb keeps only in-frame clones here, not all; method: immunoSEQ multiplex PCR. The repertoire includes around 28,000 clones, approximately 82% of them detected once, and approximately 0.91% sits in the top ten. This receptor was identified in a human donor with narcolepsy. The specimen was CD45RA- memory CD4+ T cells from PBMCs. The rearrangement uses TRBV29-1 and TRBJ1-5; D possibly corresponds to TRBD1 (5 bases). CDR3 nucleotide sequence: TGCAGCGTCGGTCCGTCCGGGGGTCAGCCCCAGCATTTT. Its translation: CSVGPSGGQPQHF.